The source of this TCR beta chain is a study of blood T cell repertoires in COVID-19. Study context: T cells, B-cell-depleted T cells, or PBMCs provided the cDNA or gDNA that served as material.

Germline V CDR1 and CDR2: LGHDT, YNNKEL (reference sequence). The CDR3 loop spans 13 amino acids. The V gene lost 0 bases and the J gene lost 9 bases, with 9 bases spanning the gap. TCRdb keeps only in-frame clones here, not all; method: immunoSEQ multiplex PCR. The table records approximately 250,000 clones, more than 70% of them present only once. Those enrolled, adults aged 18 to 89 years, came from some 23 US areas. Sequencing input: PBMCs or T cells enriched from blood (not recorded which). The chain recombines TRBV3-1 (or the pseudogene TRBV3-2) with TRBJ1-5; the D is unclear. The sequence came from a middle-aged woman with acute COVID-19. The CDR3 DNA reads TGTGCCAGCAGCCAAGACTCTTCAGGGCCCCAGCATTTT. Encoded protein: CASSQDSSGPQHF.